What follows are 21 T cell receptor beta chains derived from one specimen sequenced in a study of neurological immune-mediated disorders. In TCRdb, the 5' RACE reads were re-called with MiXCR into one record per CDR3 protein. This sample has 55,000 to 65,000 distinct CDR3 sequences, with 3.5% to 4.5% found just once. Specimen: PBMCs. The receptors shown here come from a woman between 50 and 59 years old with multiple sclerosis.

This clonotype came up many times. This chain uses TRBV6-2 or TRBV6-3 with TRBJ2-1, with 11 nucleotides matching TRBD1. The CDR3 has 16 amino acids. J lost 2 bases, V lost 4 bases, and 4 bases had no gene match. The germline CDR1 and CDR2 sequences are MNHEY and SVGEGT. CDR3 sequence reads: CASSSRDRGAYNEQFF. The CDR3 DNA follows: TGTGCCAGCAGTTCCCGGGACAGGGGGGCCTACAATGAGCAGTTCTTC.

This clonotype was counted many times. The rearrangement links TRBV6-1 to TRBJ1-1, with D hard to call. V was shortened by 4 bases and J by 1 base, with 4 bases between the two germline ends. The CDR3 contains 12 residues. Germline V lookup: CDR1 MNHNS, CDR2 SASEGT. The CDR3 DNA reads TGTGCCAGCAGTGTCCCGAACACTGAAGCTTTCTTT. Translated: CASSVPNTEAFF.

This clonotype was counted ten times or more. This chain connects TRBV11-3 to TRBJ1-1; D remains ambiguous. This CDR3 region has 15 residues. V was cut by 4 bases and J by 0 bases, with 12 bases left in between. CDR1 and CDR2 from the germline V gene are SGHNT and YENEEA. The CDR3 region is CASSSRRAMNTEAFF. CDR3 nucleotide sequence: TGTGCCAGCAGCTCCAGGAGGGCCATGAACACTGAAGCTTTCTTT.

This clonotype was seen many times. The chain has TRBV10-3 and TRBJ1-1; no clear D gene. Germline CDR1 and CDR2: ENHRY and SYGVKD. The CDR3 extends over 12 amino acids. The V and J ends lost 2 bases and 7 bases respectively, with 8 bases between them. The CDR3 here is CAISEVGNEAFF. The CDR3 nucleotides are TGTGCCATCAGTGAGGTGGGTAATGAAGCTTTCTTT.

This clonotype was detected many times. This chain uses TRBV20-1 with TRBJ2-4; TRBD2 might be the D (5 bases). The CDR3 contains 15 residues. The germline CDR1 and CDR2 sequences are DFQATT and SNEGSKA (reference sequence). Trimming stripped 5 bases from V and 0 bases from J, with 14 bases between. CDR3 sequence (DNA): TGCAGTGCTGCCCGACCGGCGGGAGCCAAAAACATTCAGTACTTC. Translating it yields CSAARPAGAKNIQYF.

This chain joins TRBV5-1 and TRBJ2-5; 10 bases fit TRBD1. J was trimmed by 5 bases and V by 4 bases; bases with no gene match: 8. Germline CDR1 SGHRS, CDR2 YFSETQ. The CDR3 extends over 15 amino acids. In nucleotides, the CDR3 is TGCGCCAGCAGCCTACTGGGACAGGGGACGGAGACCCAGTACTTC. This gives the protein CASSLLGQGTETQYF. Drawing the rest from reference TRBV5-1 and TRBJ2-5, the complete variable domain is KAGVTQTPRYLIKTRGQQVTLSCSPISGHRSVSWYQQTPGQGLQFLFEYFSETQRNKGNFPGRFSGRQFSNSRSEMNVSTLELGDSALYLCASSLLGQGTETQYFGPGTRLLVL.

This clonotype was picked up many times. The gene calls are TRBV29-1 and TRBJ1-4; D is unclear. Germline V gene sequence: CDR1 SQVTM, CDR2 ANQGSEA. The CDR3 extends over 13 amino acids. V gave up 6 bases and J gave up 5 bases, with 13 bases separating them. The CDR3 DNA reads as TGCAGCGTGAATCGTCTGTCGAATGAAAAACTGTTTTTT. Protein sequence: CSVNRLSNEKLFF. Full variable domain (outside the CDR3, taken from reference TRBV29-1 and TRBJ1-4): SAVISQKPSRDICQRGTSLTIQCQVDSQVTMMFWYRQQPGQSLTLIATANQGSEATYESGFVIDKFPISRPNLTFSTLTVSNMSPEDSSIYLCSVNRLSNEKLFFGSGTQLSVL.

This clonotype showed up just a few times. Possible read error: a much larger clone is one base away. The chain has TRBV7-3 and TRBJ1-1; the D gene is possibly TRBD1 (5 bases). Per germline, CDR1 SGHTA and CDR2 FQGTGA. The length of the CDR3 is 13 residues. Trimming cost V 6 bases and J 6 bases, with 14 bases left between them. CDR3 nucleotides: TGTGCCAGCAGGCGAGAGACGACAGCTGAAGCTTTCTTT. It is translated as CASRRETTAEAFF.

The table lists this clonotype with many counts. This rearrangement joins TRBV7-8 to TRBJ1-5; 10 bases align to TRBD1. Germline V gene lookup returns CDR1 SGHVS and CDR2 FQNEAQ. This CDR3 region has 15 residues. The J segment lost 3 bases and the V segment lost 5 bases, leaving 4 bases of the junction unmatched. CDR3 in amino acids: CASSRDRGNNQPQHF. The CDR3 DNA sequence: TGTGCCAGCAGCCGGGACAGGGGAAACAATCAGCCCCAGCATTTT.

V gene TRBV4-2 combines with J gene TRBJ2-7; no firm D call. The V gene lost 0 bases and the J gene lost 2 bases, with 14 bases spanning the gap. CDR1 is LGHNA and CDR2 is YNFKEQ in the germline V gene. CDR3 length: 16 residues. CDR3 amino acids: CASSQDGAEKAYEQYF. CDR3 DNA: TGTGCCAGCAGCCAAGATGGTGCGGAAAAAGCCTACGAGCAGTACTTC.

In its sample, this clonotype was seen many times. The V call is TRBV29-1, the J call TRBJ2-1; no reliable D call. Germline CDR1 is SQVTM and CDR2 is ANQGSEA. The CDR3 is made up of 13 amino acids. Between the trimmed V and J ends, which lost 4 bases and 7 bases, there was a span of 14 bases. The CDR3: CSVGSKAVNEQFF. CDR3 DNA: TGCAGCGTTGGGAGTAAGGCGGTAAATGAGCAGTTCTTC.

In its sample, this clonotype was seen many times. V gene TRBV20-1 combines with J gene TRBJ1-1, with D possibly TRBD1 on 6 matching bases. The ends were cut back, 0 bases at V and 0 bases at J, with 14 bases in the middle. Germline V gene lookup returns CDR1 DFQATT and CDR2 SNEGSKA (reference sequence). The CDR3 extends over 16 amino acids. CDR3 DNA: TGCAGTGCTAGAGAAAACCAGAGGGGGATGAACACTGAAGCTTTCTTT. Amino acids: CSARENQRGMNTEAFF.

This clonotype was counted many times. The rearrangement uses TRBV7-6 and TRBJ2-6; tentatively, D is TRBD2 (6 bases). The CDR3 has 15 residues. The germline V and J ends were trimmed by 4 bases and 1 base, with 8 bases remaining between them. The V gene's germline CDR1 is SGHVS and CDR2 FNYEAQ. The CDR3 loop is CASSWDSSGANVLTF. CDR3 in DNA: TGTGCCAGCAGCTGGGACTCTTCTGGGGCCAACGTCCTGACTTTC.

This clonotype was found many times. The rearrangement joins TRBV2 to TRBJ2-3; 10 bases are shared with TRBD2. The CDR3 is 15 amino acids. J was trimmed by 7 bases and V by 2 bases; bases with no gene match: 6. In germline, CDR1 is SNHLY, CDR2 FYNNEI. The CDR3, as DNA: TGTGCCAGCAGTGAATATAGGACTAGCGGATATACGCAGTATTTT. Encoded protein: CASSEYRTSGYTQYF. The variable domain in full, completed from reference TRBV2 and TRBJ2-3, reads EPEVTQTPSHQVTQMGQEVILRCVPISNHLYFYWYRQILGQKVEFLVSFYNNEISEKSEIFDDQFSVERPDGSNFTLKIRSTKLEDSAMYFCASSEYRTSGYTQYFGPGTRLTVL.

This clonotype was detected a few times. This chain joins TRBV3-1 and TRBJ2-2; TRBD2 is a possible D gene (6 bases). The CDR3 has 15 residues. The germline gives CDR1 LGHDT, CDR2 YNNKEL (reference sequence). Trimming left V 5 bases short and J 2 bases short, with 12 bases between. The CDR3: CASSSGLPNTGELFF. The CDR3 nucleotides read TGTGCCAGCAGCTCGGGACTCCCAAACACCGGGGAGCTGTTTTTT.

This clonotype was detected ten times or more. The chain joins TRBV20-1 to TRBJ1-1, with D maybe TRBD1 (6 bases). CDR1 is DFQATT and CDR2 is SNEGSKA in the germline V gene (reference sequence). The CDR3 runs to 14 residues. V lost 6 bases to trimming and J lost 0 bases, with 14 bases between them. The CDR3 nucleotides read TGCAGTGCCCCGCGGGGGCCCATGAACACTGAAGCTTTCTTT. Translating it yields CSAPRGPMNTEAFF.

This clonotype has ten or more counts. The rearrangement links TRBV7-2 to TRBJ1-2; no clear D gene. There are 13 residues in the CDR3. V lost 1 base to trimming and J lost 4 bases, with 7 bases between them. Germline V CDR1 and CDR2: SGHTA, FQGNSA. The CDR3 coding sequence is TGTGCCAGCAGCTTAGTACAAGTCTATGGCTACACCTTC. Translated: CASSLVQVYGYTF.

V and J are TRBV2 and TRBJ2-1, with D tentatively TRBD2 (5 bases). V was trimmed by 8 bases and J by 5 bases, leaving 13 bases between them. The germline V gene encodes CDR1 SNHLY and CDR2 FYNNEI. This CDR3 is 13 amino acids long. The CDR3 coding sequence is TGTGCCAGCGTCAGCGGAAACCACAATGAGCAGTTCTTC. Amino acid sequence: CASVSGNHNEQFF.

In its sample, this clonotype was seen many times. The rearrangement links TRBV5-1 to TRBJ2-1; the match to TRBD1 covers 10 bases. Germline V gives CDR1 SGHRS, CDR2 YFSETQ. The J segment lost 7 bases and the V segment lost 0 bases, leaving 7 bases of the junction unmatched. This CDR3 has 16 residues. This CDR3 is CASSLDGTGALNEQFF. CDR3 bases: TGCGCCAGCAGCTTGGACGGGACAGGGGCGTTGAATGAGCAGTTCTTC.

Many counts were recorded for this clonotype. The chain employs TRBV10-3 and TRBJ2-3; D is uncertain. Germline assignment: CDR1 ENHRY and CDR2 SYGVKD. This CDR3 has 14 residues. V was cut by 2 bases and J by 6 bases, with 12 bases left in between. CDR3 nucleotides: TGTGCCATCAGTGAGCTCGGCTCCGCCGATACGCAGTATTTT. Translated: CAISELGSADTQYF.

The table lists this clonotype with many counts. V gene TRBV7-2 combines with J gene TRBJ1-2, with D unresolved. The V end lost 6 bases, the J end lost 8 bases, and 13 bases lay between the germline ends. The germline V gene encodes CDR1 SGHTA and CDR2 FQGNSA. This CDR3 comprises 12 residues. The chain's CDR3 is CASRGRGNGYTF. The CDR3 nucleotides read TGTGCCAGCAGAGGGAGAGGTAACGGCTACACCTTC.